This TCR beta chain was sequenced for a study of cytomegalovirus exposure and HLA in healthy donors. In germline, CDR1 is SGHNT, CDR2 YENEEA. CDR3 length: 14 residues. J gave up 9 bases and V 1 base, and 4 bases lay outside the gene matches. Study-wide results and caveats: Analyzed later, most CMV-associated TCR beta chains appeared HLA-restricted. In vitro experiments confirmed that a few CMV-associated chains were specific for CMV antigens.

On this clone: Its antigen is not known.

The PCR was carried out with 60 Vbeta primers and 13 Jbeta primers. Profiled with immunoSEQ multiplex PCR; TCRdb holds only in-frame clones, not every one. This table holds about 190,000 clones, about three quarters found once. The chain has TRBV11-3 and TRBJ2-3; 10 nucleotides line up with TRBD2. Specimen: PBMCs. The source of this sequence is a woman in her forties in good health and CMV-seronegative. The CDR3 bases are TGTGCCAGCAGCTTAGTCCTAGCGGGAGTGACGCAGTATTTT. Translating it yields CASSLVLAGVTQYF.